This entry is about one TCR beta chain. This sample was taken from a study of T cell responses to AZD1222 COVID-19 vaccine. The V gene's germline CDR1 is MNHEY and CDR2 SMNVEV (reference sequence). CDR3 length equals 13 residues. Trimming took off 3 bases at V and 1 base at J, with 6 bases between the two ends. Sequencing used immunoSEQ multiplex PCR; TCRdb keeps in-frame clones, though not all of them. This sample has approximately 140,000 clones; around 90% occur once, and the top ten carry less than 3.5%. This chain uses TRBV27 with TRBJ1-1, with no clear D. The source material was peripheral blood, sampled on day 0 of MenACWY control vaccination. The TCR sequence derives from an adult in good health. The CDR3 DNA sequence: TGTGCCAGCAGTTTGATCGAGAACACTGAAGCTTTCTTT. The encoded protein is CASSLIENTEAFF.